This T cell receptor (beta chain) was profiled in a study of blood T cells in healthy people across ages. General observations from the study: The CMV status of each donor remained undetermined, and this could have confounded shifts in expanded clonotypes. Per-million-T-cell TCR beta diversity fell roughly linearly with age.

V was shortened by 0 bases and J by 0 bases, with 16 bases between the two germline ends. This CDR3 has 18 residues. Germline CDR1 and CDR2: SGHRS and YFSETQ. Through a sample-barcoded 5' primer and a J-beta primer mix, a second PCR was run for roughly 7 to 12 cycles. TCRdb recomputed calls from the 5' RACE reads with MiXCR, one row per CDR3 protein. This table has nearly 800,000 distinct CDR3 sequences, roughly 50% appearing once. Comment on this clonotype: The antigen remains unidentified.

The authors isolated at least 6.5 million PBMCs per sample. Samples each yielded at least 5 micrograms of total RNA. The sequence was obtained from a man aged 40-55 years in good health. The rearrangement links TRBV5-1 to TRBJ2-4; D is perhaps TRBD1 (7 bases). The sequenced material came from blood. The CDR3 DNA reads as TGCGCCAGCAGCTTGGGAGGAGGGGACAGAGTAGCCAAAAACATTCAGTACTTC. Amino acid sequence: CASSLGGGDRVAKNIQYF. The entire variable domain, with the rest obtained from reference TRBV5-1 and TRBJ2-4, is as follows: KAGVTQTPRYLIKTRGQQVTLSCSPISGHRSVSWYQQTPGQGLQFLFEYFSETQRNKGNFPGRFSGRQFSNSRSEMNVSTLELGDSALYLCASSLGGGDRVAKNIQYFGAGTRLSVL.